One and the same sample provided the 11 T cell receptor beta chains below, sequenced in a study of a mutant IDH1 vaccine in newly diagnosed glioma. Time point here: week 35, safety follow-up. It was 300 ug of mutant IDH1 20-mer peptide that made up each vaccine dose, given with topical imiquimod. Their target antigens are unknown. Method: immunoSEQ multiplex PCR; TCRdb's copy keeps in-frame clones and lacks some. The sample has about 48,000 clones, 65% to 85% seen once. The sequenced sample was PBMCs, obtained from a glioma patient whose treatment included an IDH1 peptide vaccine. These TCRs come from a middle-aged man with glioma.

The V call is TRBV4-1, the J call TRBJ1-2; D is unresolved. The germline gives CDR1 MGHRA, CDR2 YSYEKL. Trimming stripped 0 bases from V and 6 bases from J, with 11 bases between. The CDR3 is made up of 14 amino acids. CDR3 residues: CASSQDLGGHGYTF. CDR3 sequence (DNA): TGCGCCAGCAGCCAAGATTTGGGAGGGCATGGCTACACCTTC.

This clone was picked up one time. The chain uses TRBV5-1 and TRBJ2-7; maybe TRBD1 (6 bases). V lost 4 bases, J lost 0 bases, and 17 bases lay in between. The CDR3 consists of 16 residues. The V gene's germline CDR1 is SGHRS and CDR2 YFSETQ. The CDR3 protein is CASSPPRGVSSYEQYF. The CDR3 DNA sequence: TGCGCCAGCAGCCCCCCCAGGGGTGTCAGCTCCTACGAGCAGTACTTC.

The gene calls are TRBV5-4 and TRBJ2-7; D is uncertain. The CDR3 is 15 residues long. The germline gives CDR1 SGHNT, CDR2 YYREEE (reference sequence). With 2 bases removed from V and 0 bases from J, the gap between germline ends came to 12 bases. The CDR3 spells CASSFFMQSSYEQYF. In nucleotides, the CDR3 is TGTGCCAGCAGCTTTTTCATGCAGAGCTCCTACGAGCAGTACTTC.

The rearrangement uses TRBV5-1 and TRBJ1-4, with 9 bases identical to TRBD1. The CDR3 is 15 amino acids. The junction had 4 bases not matched to a gene; V was cut back by 0 bases and J by 7 bases. Germline V gives CDR1 SGHRS, CDR2 YFSETQ. In DNA, the CDR3 is TGCGCCAGCAGCTTGGGCCGGGACAGGGTTGAAAAACTGTTTTTT. Encoded protein: CASSLGRDRVEKLFF.

The chain is built from TRBV19 and TRBJ2-1; weak D call: TRBD1 (6 bases). CDR3 length: 14 residues. The V gene's germline CDR1 is LNHDA and CDR2 SQIVND (reference sequence). Trimming shortened V by 5 bases and J by 0 bases, and 8 bases separated the two germline ends. The CDR3, as DNA: TGTGCCAGTAGTTCAGGGGACTCCTACAATGAGCAGTTCTTC. It encodes CASSSGDSYNEQFF. Complete variable domain (other parts from reference TRBV19 and TRBJ2-1): DGGITQSPKYLFRKEGQNVTLSCEQNLNHDAMYWYRQDPGQGLRLIYYSQIVNDFQKGDIAEGYSVSREKKESFPLTVTSAQKNPTAFYLCASSSGDSYNEQFFGPGTRLTVL.

This chain connects TRBV7-8 to TRBJ2-5, with D unclear. The V gene lost 0 bases and the J gene lost 5 bases, with 19 bases spanning the gap. The CDR3 contains 17 residues. From germline, CDR1 is SGHVS and CDR2 FQNEAQ. DNA of the CDR3: TGTGCCAGCAGCTTAGCGCTCGTAGGACCCTTCATTGAGACCCAGTACTTC. Protein sequence: CASSLALVGPFIETQYF.

J is TRBJ1-5 and V is TRBV19, with 9 bases identical to TRBD1. Looked up from germline, CDR1 is LNHDA and CDR2 is SQIVND (reference sequence). The CDR3 extends over 15 amino acids. Unmatched junction bases numbered 7, after V lost 6 bases and J lost 4 bases. Written as DNA, the CDR3 is TGTGCCAGTAGGCCAGACAGGGGGAGAAATCAGCCCCAGCATTTT. It encodes CASRPDRGRNQPQHF.

The chain carries TRBV2 and TRBJ1-2; no firm D call. CDR1 is SNHLY and CDR2 is FYNNEI in the germline V gene. Trimming left V 7 bases short and J 3 bases short, with 18 bases between. This CDR3 has 15 residues. The CDR3 nucleotides are TGTGCCAGCAACGCAAGGGAGACCGGTGACTATGGCTACACCTTC. It translates to CASNARETGDYGYTF.

The J gene is TRBJ1-2, the V gene TRBV7-9, with D unresolved. The V end was cut by 4 bases, the J end by 5 bases, with 11 bases between. Germline loops: CDR1 SEHNR, CDR2 FQNEAQ (reference sequence). The CDR3 has 13 residues. As DNA, the CDR3 is TGTGCCAGCAGCTCCGTGATGAGTTATGGCTACACCTTC. It encodes CASSSVMSYGYTF.

The gene calls are TRBV6-1 and TRBJ2-5; the D gene is possibly TRBD2 (7 bases). V lost 2 bases to trimming and J lost 5 bases, with 15 bases between them. Germline assignment: CDR1 MNHNS and CDR2 SASEGT. The CDR3 length is 15 residues. Here the CDR3 DNA reads TGTGCCAGCAGTGAATTCATGGGGGGGCAGGAGACCCAGTACTTC. Protein product: CASSEFMGGQETQYF.

This chain links TRBV5-1 with TRBJ1-2; 8 positions agree with TRBD1. The germline gives CDR1 SGHRS, CDR2 YFSETQ. This CDR3 region has 15 residues. The trim removed 4 bases at V and 6 bases at J, leaving 11 bases unmatched. The CDR3 loop is CASSAGTGMSDGYTF. The DNA for the CDR3 is TGCGCCAGCAGCGCCGGGACAGGTATGTCGGATGGCTACACCTTC. Together with reference TRBV5-1 and TRBJ1-2, the CDR3 gives the full variable domain: KAGVTQTPRYLIKTRGQQVTLSCSPISGHRSVSWYQQTPGQGLQFLFEYFSETQRNKGNFPGRFSGRQFSNSRSEMNVSTLELGDSALYLCASSAGTGMSDGYTFGSGTRLTVV.